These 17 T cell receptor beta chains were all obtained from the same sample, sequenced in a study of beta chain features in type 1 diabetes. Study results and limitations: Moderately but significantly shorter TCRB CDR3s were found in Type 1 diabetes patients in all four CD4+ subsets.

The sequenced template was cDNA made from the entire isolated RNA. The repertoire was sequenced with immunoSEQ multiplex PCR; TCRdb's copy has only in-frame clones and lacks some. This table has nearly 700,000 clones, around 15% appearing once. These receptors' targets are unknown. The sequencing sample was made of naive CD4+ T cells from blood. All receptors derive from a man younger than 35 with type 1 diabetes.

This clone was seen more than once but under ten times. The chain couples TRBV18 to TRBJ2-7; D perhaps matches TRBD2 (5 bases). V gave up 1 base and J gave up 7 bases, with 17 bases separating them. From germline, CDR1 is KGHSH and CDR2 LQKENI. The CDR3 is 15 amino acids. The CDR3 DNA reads TGTGCCAGCTCACCACAGGAAGACTACATTGGGGAGCAGTACTTC. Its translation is CASSPQEDYIGEQYF.

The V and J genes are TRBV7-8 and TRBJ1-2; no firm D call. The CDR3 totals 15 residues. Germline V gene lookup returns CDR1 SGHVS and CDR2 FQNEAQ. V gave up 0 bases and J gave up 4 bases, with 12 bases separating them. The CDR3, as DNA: TGTGCCAGCAGCTTAGCGGTGGGAACGATCTATGGCTACACCTTC. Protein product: CASSLAVGTIYGYTF.

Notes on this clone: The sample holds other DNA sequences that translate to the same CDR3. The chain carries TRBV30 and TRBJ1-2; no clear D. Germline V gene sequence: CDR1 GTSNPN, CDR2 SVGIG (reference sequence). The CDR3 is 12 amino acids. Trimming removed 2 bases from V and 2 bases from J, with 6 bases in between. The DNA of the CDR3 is TGTGCCTGGAGTCTTCAGAACTATGGCTACACCTTC. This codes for CAWSLQNYGYTF.

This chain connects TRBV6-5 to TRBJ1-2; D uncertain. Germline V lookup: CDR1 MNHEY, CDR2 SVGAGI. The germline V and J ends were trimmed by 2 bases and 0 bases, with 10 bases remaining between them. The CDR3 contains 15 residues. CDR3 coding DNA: TGTGCCAGCAGTTACCTTGGGAGCGCTAACTATGGCTACACCTTC. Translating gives CASSYLGSANYGYTF.

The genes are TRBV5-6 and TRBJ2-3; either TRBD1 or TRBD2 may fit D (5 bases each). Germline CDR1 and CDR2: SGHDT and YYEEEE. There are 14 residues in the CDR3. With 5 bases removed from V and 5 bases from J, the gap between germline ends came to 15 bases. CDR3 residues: CASRSEGKGDTQYF. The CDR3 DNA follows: TGTGCCAGCAGATCTGAGGGGAAAGGAGATACGCAGTATTTT.

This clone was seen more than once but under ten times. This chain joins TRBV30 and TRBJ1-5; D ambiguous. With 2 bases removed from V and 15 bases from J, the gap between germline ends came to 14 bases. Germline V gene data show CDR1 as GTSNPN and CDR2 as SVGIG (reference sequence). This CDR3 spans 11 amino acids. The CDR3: CAWSRAGRSHF. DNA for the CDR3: TGTGCCTGGAGTCGGGCAGGCCGATCGCATTTT. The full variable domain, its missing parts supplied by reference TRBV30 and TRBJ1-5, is SQTIHQWPATLVQPVGSPLSLECTVEGTSNPNLYWYRQAAGRGLQLLFYSVGIGQISSEVPQNLSASRPQDRQFILSSKKLLLSDSGFYLCAWSRAGRSHFGDGTRLSIL.

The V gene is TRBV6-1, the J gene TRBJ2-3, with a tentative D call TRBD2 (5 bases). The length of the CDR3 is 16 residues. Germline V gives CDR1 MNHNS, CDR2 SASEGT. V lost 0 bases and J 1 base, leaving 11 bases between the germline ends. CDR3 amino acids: CASSEALSDRTDTQYF. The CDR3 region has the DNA TGTGCCAGCAGTGAAGCGCTTAGCGACCGCACAGATACGCAGTATTTT.

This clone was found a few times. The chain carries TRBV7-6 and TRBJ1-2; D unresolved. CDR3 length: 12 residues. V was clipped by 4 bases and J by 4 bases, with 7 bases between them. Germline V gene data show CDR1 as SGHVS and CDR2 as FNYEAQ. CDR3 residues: CASSSGSYGYTF. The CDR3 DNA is TGTGCCAGCAGCTCAGGTTCCTATGGCTACACCTTC. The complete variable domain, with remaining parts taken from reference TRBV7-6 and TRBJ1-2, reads GAGVSQSPRYKVTKRGQDVALRCDPISGHVSLYWYRQALGQGPEFLTYFNYEAQQDKSGLPNDRFSAERPEGSISTLTIQRTEQRDSAMYRCASSSGSYGYTFGSGTRLTVV.

The CDR3 sequence is CAWSGLAADTQYF. CDR3 DNA: TGTGCCTGGAGTGGACTAGCTGCGGATACGCAGTATTTT. V and J are TRBV30 and TRBJ2-3; 7 bases map to TRBD2. Germline assignment: CDR1 GTSNPN and CDR2 SVGIG (reference sequence). Trimming at V came to 1 base and at J to 6 bases, leaving 4 bases not matched to a gene. The CDR3 has 13 amino acids. Full variable domain (outside the CDR3, taken from reference TRBV30 and TRBJ2-3): SQTIHQWPATLVQPVGSPLSLECTVEGTSNPNLYWYRQAAGRGLQLLFYSVGIGQISSEVPQNLSASRPQDRQFILSSKKLLLSDSGFYLCAWSGLAADTQYFGPGTRLTVL.

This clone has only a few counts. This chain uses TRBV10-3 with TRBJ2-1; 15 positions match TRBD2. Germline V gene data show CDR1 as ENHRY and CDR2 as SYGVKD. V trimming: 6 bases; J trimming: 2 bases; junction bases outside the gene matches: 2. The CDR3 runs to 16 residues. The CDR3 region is CAIRRTSGGAYNEQFF. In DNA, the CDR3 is TGTGCCATCAGAAGGACTAGCGGGGGGGCCTACAATGAGCAGTTCTTC.

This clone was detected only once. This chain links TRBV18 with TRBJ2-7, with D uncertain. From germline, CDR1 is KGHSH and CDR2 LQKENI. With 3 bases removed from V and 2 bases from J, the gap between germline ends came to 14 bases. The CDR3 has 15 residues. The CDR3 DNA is TGTGCCAGCTCACCTGTGGCAGGACGGACCTACGAGCAGTACTTC. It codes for CASSPVAGRTYEQYF.

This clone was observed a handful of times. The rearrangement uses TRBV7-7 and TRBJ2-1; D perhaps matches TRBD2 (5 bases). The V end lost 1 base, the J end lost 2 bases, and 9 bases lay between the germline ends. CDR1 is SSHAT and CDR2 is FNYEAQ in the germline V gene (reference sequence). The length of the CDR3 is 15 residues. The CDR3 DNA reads TGTGCCAGCAGCTTAGGGTCGGAGGCCTACAATGAGCAGTTCTTC. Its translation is CASSLGSEAYNEQFF.

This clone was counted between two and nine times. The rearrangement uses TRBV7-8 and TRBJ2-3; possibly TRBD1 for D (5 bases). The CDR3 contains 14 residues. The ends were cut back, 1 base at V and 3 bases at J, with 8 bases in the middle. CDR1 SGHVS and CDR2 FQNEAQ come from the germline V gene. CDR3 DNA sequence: TGTGCCAGCAGCTTAGGGCCAGGGACAGATACGCAGTATTTT. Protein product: CASSLGPGTDTQYF. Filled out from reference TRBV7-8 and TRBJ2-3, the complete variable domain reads GAGVSQSPRYKVAKRGQDVALRCDPISGHVSLFWYQQALGQGPEFLTYFQNEAQLDKSGLPSDRFFAERPEGSVSTLKIQRTQQEDSAVYLCASSLGPGTDTQYFGPGTRLTVL.

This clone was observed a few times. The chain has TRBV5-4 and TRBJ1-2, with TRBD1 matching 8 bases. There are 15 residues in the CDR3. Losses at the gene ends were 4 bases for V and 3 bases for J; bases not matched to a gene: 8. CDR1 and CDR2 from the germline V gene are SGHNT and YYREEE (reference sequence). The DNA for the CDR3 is TGTGCCAGCAGCCTCGGACAGGGAGCTGACTATGGCTACACCTTC. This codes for CASSLGQGADYGYTF.

CDR3 in DNA: TGTGCCAGCAGCCTAAACAGGGATTGGGATTCACCCCTCCACTTT. It codes for CASSLNRDWDSPLHF. The chain has TRBV28 and TRBJ1-6; possible D gene TRBD1, 6 bases. Trimming took 6 bases from V and 8 from J, leaving 17 bases between them. The germline gives CDR1 MDHEN, CDR2 SYDVKM. CDR3 size: 15 residues.

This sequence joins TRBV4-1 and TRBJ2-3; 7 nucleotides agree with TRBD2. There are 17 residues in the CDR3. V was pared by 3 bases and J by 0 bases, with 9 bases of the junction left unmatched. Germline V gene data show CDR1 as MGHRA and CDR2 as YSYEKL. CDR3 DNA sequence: TGCGCCAGCAGCCAGCCACTAGCGCCTACTAGCACAGATACGCAGTATTTT. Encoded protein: CASSQPLAPTSTDTQYF.

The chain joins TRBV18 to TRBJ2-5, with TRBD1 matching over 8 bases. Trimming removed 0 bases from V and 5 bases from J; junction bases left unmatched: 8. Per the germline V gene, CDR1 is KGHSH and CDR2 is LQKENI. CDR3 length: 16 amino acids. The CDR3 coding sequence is TGTGCCAGCTCACCACCCCCAGGGGGCGCCGAGGAGACCCAGTACTTC. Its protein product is CASSPPPGGAEETQYF.